What follows are 10 T cell receptor beta chains derived from one specimen sequenced in a study of shared clonotypes between healthy human individuals. Method: immunoSEQ multiplex PCR; TCRdb's copy keeps in-frame clones and lacks some. The sample holds about 2.4 million clones, roughly 93% seen once. The specimen sequenced was naive CD4+ T cells from PBMCs. Sample subset: CD45RA+ positively selected. The receptors stem from a young man in good health. Some clones in this sample may be carry-over from other donors' samples.

The chain joins TRBV5-1 to TRBJ1-1; TRBD1 is a possible D gene (6 bases). Germline loops: CDR1 SGHRS, CDR2 YFSETQ. The CDR3 extends over 15 amino acids. Trimming left V 3 bases short and J 0 bases short, with 12 bases between. This CDR3 is CASSSRGLMNTEAFF. The CDR3 DNA follows: TGCGCCAGCAGCTCCAGGGGACTCATGAACACTGAAGCTTTCTTT.

V and J are TRBV7-2 and TRBJ2-2, with D tentatively TRBD1 (6 bases). Trimming removed 5 bases from V and 3 bases from J, with 16 bases in between. Germline values: CDR1 SGHTA, CDR2 FQGNSA. The CDR3 is made up of 16 amino acids. Here the CDR3 reads CASSPQSGQYTGELFF. The CDR3 region has the DNA TGTGCCAGCAGCCCACAGTCCGGACAGTACACCGGGGAGCTGTTTTTT.

The chain couples TRBV28 to TRBJ1-5, with D unresolved. V lost 5 bases and J 6 bases, leaving 20 bases between the germline ends. The germline V gene has CDR1 MDHEN and CDR2 SYDVKM. The CDR3 contains 16 residues. The CDR3, as DNA: TGTGCCAGCAGTCCTCTGAGGAGGGCAGTGGGTCAGCCCCAGCATTTT. The encoded protein is CASSPLRRAVGQPQHF.

V gene TRBV15 combines with J gene TRBJ1-4; tentative D call: TRBD1 (6 bases). Trimming left V 11 bases short and J 6 bases short, with 19 bases between. The CDR3 spans 14 residues. The germline gives CDR1 LNHNV, CDR2 YYDKDF (reference sequence). CDR3 in amino acids: CAVNRDHRDEKLFF. The CDR3 DNA sequence: TGTGCCGTTAACCGGGACCACAGGGATGAAAAACTGTTTTTT.

V gene TRBV29-1 combines with J gene TRBJ2-3; tentative D call: TRBD2 (5 bases). Germline-derived CDR1 and CDR2 are SQVTM and ANQGSEA. This CDR3 region has 13 residues. Trimming cost V 5 bases and J 3 bases, with 12 bases left between them. CDR3 sequence reads: CSVTGLLTDTQYF. The CDR3 nucleotides are TGCAGCGTTACTGGACTTTTAACAGATACGCAGTATTTT.

The genes are TRBV25-1 and TRBJ2-1, with 8 bases identical to TRBD1. In germline, CDR1 is MGHDK, CDR2 SYGVNS. The CDR3 runs 17 residues. J lost 7 bases, V lost 0 bases, and 11 bases had no gene match. The CDR3 DNA reads as TGTGCCAGCAGTGAATACAGGTTGGACAGGGCGCGAAATGAGCAGTTCTTC. The encoded protein is CASSEYRLDRARNEQFF.

The V and J genes are TRBV11-2 and TRBJ2-7; 15 nucleotides line up with TRBD2. The V gene's germline CDR1 is SGHAT and CDR2 FQNNGV. The CDR3 is 17 residues long. V dropped 1 base and J dropped 2; count of bases not matched to a gene: 3. CDR3 in amino acids: CASSLGWTSGRAYEQYF. In DNA form, the CDR3 reads TGTGCCAGCAGCTTAGGCTGGACTAGCGGGAGGGCCTACGAGCAGTACTTC.

V and J are TRBV5-1 and TRBJ2-3; possible D gene TRBD2, 6 bases. The V and J ends lost 0 bases and 1 base respectively, with 12 bases between them. Germline V gene data show CDR1 as SGHRS and CDR2 as YFSETQ. This CDR3 region has 16 residues. This CDR3 reads CASSLARASGTDTQYF. CDR3 DNA: TGCGCCAGCAGCTTGGCCCGGGCTAGCGGCACAGATACGCAGTATTTT.

The V and J genes are TRBV18 and TRBJ1-3, with 7 nucleotides matching TRBD1. The ends lost 3 bases at V and 0 bases at J; junction bases unmatched: 14. The germline CDR1 and CDR2 sequences are KGHSH and LQKENI. This CDR3 has 19 amino acids. Here the CDR3 reads CASSPSSPTGLSSGNTIYF. The DNA of the CDR3 is TGTGCCAGCTCACCGTCCTCACCGACAGGGCTCAGCTCTGGAAACACCATATATTTT.

The V and J genes are TRBV7-2 and TRBJ2-2; 8 nucleotides line up with TRBD1. J gave up 6 bases and V 4 bases, and 10 bases lay outside the gene matches. Germline CDR1 and CDR2: SGHTA and FQGNSA. This CDR3 comprises 16 residues. The CDR3 loop is CASSSRPGQVSGELFF. For the CDR3, the DNA is TGTGCCAGCAGCTCCCGCCCGGGACAGGTGTCCGGGGAGCTGTTTTTT.